This TCR beta chain was obtained from a study of T-cell memory formation after mild COVID-19. Study-level points and caveats: For contracting clones, CD4+ ones sat mainly in CM and EM, CD8+ in EMRA. The study found balanced CD4/CD8 in clones contracting day 15 to 85 and a CD4+ lean in later expanders.

TCRdb processed the 5' RACE reads anew with MiXCR; each CDR3 protein has one entry. This sample yields tens of thousands of distinct CDR3 sequences, of which about a sixth are seen a single time; 30% to 35% belongs to the top ten. This clonotype appeared a few times. The target antigen is unknown. The sequenced material came from PBMCs or a T cell subset sorted from them (not recorded which). The TCR comes from an adult woman who had mild COVID-19 (a few samples of this study predate the infection). Cell type and time point are not known.

The CDR3 nucleotides read TGTGCCAGCAGCTTAGAGAGACTAGGGAATGAGCAGTTCTTC. Translation: CASSLERLGNEQFF. The rearrangement joins TRBV7-9 to TRBJ2-1, with TRBD2 as a possible D gene (6 bases). The CDR3 is 14 residues long. V lost 1 base and J lost 7, with 11 bases in between. The germline V gene encodes CDR1 SEHNR and CDR2 FQNEAQ (reference sequence).